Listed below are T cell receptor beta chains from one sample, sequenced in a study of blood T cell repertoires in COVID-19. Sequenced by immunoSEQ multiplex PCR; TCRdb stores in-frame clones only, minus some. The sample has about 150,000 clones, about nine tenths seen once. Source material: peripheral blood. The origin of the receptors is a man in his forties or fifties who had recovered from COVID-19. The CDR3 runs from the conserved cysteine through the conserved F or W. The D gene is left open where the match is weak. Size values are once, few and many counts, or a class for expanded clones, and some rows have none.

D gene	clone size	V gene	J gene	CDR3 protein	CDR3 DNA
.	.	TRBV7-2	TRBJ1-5	CASSLAGGALNQPQHF	TGTGCCAGCAGCTTAGCGGGGGGGGCCCTCAATCAGCCCCAGCATTTT
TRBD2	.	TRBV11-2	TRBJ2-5	CASSLGLAGGRETQYF	TGTGCCAGCAGCTTAGGACTAGCGGGGGGGCGGGAGACCCAGTACTTC
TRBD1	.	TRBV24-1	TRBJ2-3	CATSDTGAADTQYF	TGTGCCACCAGTGATACAGGGGCCGCAGATACGCAGTATTTT
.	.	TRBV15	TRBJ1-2	CATSRTASYGYTF	TGTGCCACCAGCAGGACGGCTAGCTATGGCTACACCTTC
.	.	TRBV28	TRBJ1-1	CAVEGNTEAFF	TGTGCCGTGGAGGGAAACACTGAAGCTTTCTTT
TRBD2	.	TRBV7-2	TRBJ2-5	CASSFGGRGETQYF	TGTGCCAGCAGCTTCGGGGGGAGGGGAGAGACCCAGTACTTC
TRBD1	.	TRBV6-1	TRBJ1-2	CASSEGTGGLGYTF	TGTGCCAGCAGTGAAGGAACAGGGGGCCTTGGCTACACCTTC
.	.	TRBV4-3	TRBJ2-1	CASSQDTLFGNNEQFF	TGCGCCAGCAGCCAAGATACCTTATTCGGGAACAATGAGCAGTTCTTC
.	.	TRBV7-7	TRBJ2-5	CASSQLEARQETQYF	TGTGCCAGCAGCCAGCTAGAGGCTAGACAAGAGACCCAGTACTTC
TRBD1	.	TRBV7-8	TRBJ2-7	CASSTGTGGYEQYF	TGTGCCAGCAGCACGGGGACAGGGGGCTACGAGCAGTACTTC
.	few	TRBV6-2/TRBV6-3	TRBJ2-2	CASSYRWTGELFF	TGTGCCAGCAGTTATCGGTGGACCGGGGAGCTGTTTTTT
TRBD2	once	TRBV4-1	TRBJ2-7	CASSQGLANYEQYF	TGCGCCAGCAGCCAAGGACTAGCAAACTACGAGCAGTACTTC
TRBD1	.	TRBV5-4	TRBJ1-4	CASSLEGGSREKLFF	TGTGCCAGCAGCTTGGAAGGGGGCAGTCGTGAAAAACTGTTTTTT
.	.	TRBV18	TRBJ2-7	CASSPVRGPVYEQYF	TGTGCCAGCTCACCCGTCAGGGGACCAGTCTACGAGCAGTACTTC
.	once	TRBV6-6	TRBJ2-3	CASSDTASSTDTQYF	TGTGCCAGCAGCGACACTGCTTCCTCCACAGATACGCAGTATTTT
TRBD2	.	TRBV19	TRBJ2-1	CASSIMASGGAENEQFF	TGTGCCAGTAGTATAATGGCTAGCGGGGGGGCTGAGAATGAGCAGTTCTTC
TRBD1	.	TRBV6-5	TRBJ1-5	CASTRTGGGQPQHF	TGTGCCAGCACCCGAACAGGGGGTGGTCAGCCCCAGCATTTT
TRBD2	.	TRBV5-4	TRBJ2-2	CASSGTSGGADGELFF	TGTGCCAGCAGCGGGACTAGCGGGGGGGCCGACGGGGAGCTGTTTTTT
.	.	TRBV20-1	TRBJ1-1	CSASPGHQNTEAFF	TGCAGTGCTAGTCCGGGACACCAGAACACTGAAGCTTTCTTT
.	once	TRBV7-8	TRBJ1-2	CASSLRWEGPYGYTF	TGTGCCAGCAGCTTAAGATGGGAGGGCCCCTATGGCTACACCTTC
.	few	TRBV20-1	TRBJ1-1	CSASFGTEAFF	TGCAGTGCTAGTTTCGGCACTGAAGCTTTCTTT
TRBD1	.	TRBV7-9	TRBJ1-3	CASSLAGTAVNTIYF	TGTGCCAGCAGCTTAGCGGGGACAGCCGTTAACACCATATATTTT
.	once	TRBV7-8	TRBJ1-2	CASSPRGATGYTF	TGTGCCAGCAGCCCTCGGGGTGCTACGGGCTACACCTTC
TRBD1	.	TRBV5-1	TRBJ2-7	CASSSGTGWDEQYF	TGCGCCAGCAGCTCCGGGACAGGGTGGGACGAGCAGTACTTC
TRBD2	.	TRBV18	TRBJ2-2	CASSPLLAGNTGELFF	TGTGCCAGCTCACCGCTACTAGCGGGGAACACCGGGGAGCTGTTTTTT
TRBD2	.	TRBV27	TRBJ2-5	CASSRERGVRETQYF	TGTGCCAGCAGTAGAGAGCGGGGGGTGCGGGAAACCCAGTACTTC
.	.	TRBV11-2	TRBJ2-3	CASSLDGGPGDTQYF	TGTGCCAGCAGCTTAGACGGGGGACCAGGGGATACGCAGTATTTT
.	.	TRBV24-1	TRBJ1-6	CATSAGVSYNSPLHF	TGTGCCACCAGTGCCGGGGTCTCCTATAATTCACCCCTCCACTTT
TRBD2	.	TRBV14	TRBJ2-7	CASGRASYEQYF	TGTGCCAGCGGGAGGGCCTCCTACGAGCAGTACTTC
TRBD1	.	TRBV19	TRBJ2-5	CASGRGTGPVETQYF	TGTGCCAGTGGCCGCGGGACAGGTCCCGTGGAGACCCAGTACTTC
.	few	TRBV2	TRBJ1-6	CASSDSNSPLHF	TGTGCCAGCAGTGACAGTAATTCACCCCTCCACTTT
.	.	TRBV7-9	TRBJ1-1	CASSSGQYEAFF	TGTGCCAGCAGCTCCGGACAGTATGAAGCTTTCTTT
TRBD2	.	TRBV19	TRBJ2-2	CASRPGLAGDTGELFF	TGTGCCAGTAGACCGGGACTAGCGGGGGATACCGGGGAGCTGTTTTTT
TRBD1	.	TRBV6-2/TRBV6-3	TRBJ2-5	CASGQTGTPRETQYF	TGTGCCAGCGGCCAGACAGGGACCCCTCGGGAGACCCAGTACTTC
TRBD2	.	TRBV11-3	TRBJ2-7	CASSPRERGPSYEQYF	TGTGCCAGCAGCCCCAGGGAGCGGGGGCCCTCCTACGAGCAGTACTTC
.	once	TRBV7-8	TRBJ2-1	CASSLVAGPYNEQFF	TGTGCCAGCAGCTTAGTCGCGGGGCCCTACAATGAGCAGTTCTTC
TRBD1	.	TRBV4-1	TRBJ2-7	CASSQSLTGPSYEQYF	TGCGCCAGCAGCCAATCGTTGACAGGGCCATCCTACGAGCAGTACTTC
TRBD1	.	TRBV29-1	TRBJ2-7	CSARDRGIGEQYF	TGCAGCGCGCGGGACAGGGGGATCGGGGAGCAGTACTTC
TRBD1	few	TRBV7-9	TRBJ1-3	CASSPDRASGNTIYF	TGTGCCAGCAGCCCTGACAGGGCCTCTGGAAACACCATATATTTT
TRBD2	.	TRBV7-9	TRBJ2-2	CASSTGLAGNTGELFF	TGTGCCAGCAGCACAGGACTAGCGGGAAACACCGGGGAGCTGTTTTTT
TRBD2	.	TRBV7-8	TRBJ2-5	CASSPHPPSSGGAKTQYF	TGTGCCAGCAGCCCCCACCCCCCGTCTAGCGGGGGGGCAAAGACCCAGTACTTC
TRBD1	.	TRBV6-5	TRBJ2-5	CASSYYGTGGEETQYF	TGTGCCAGCAGTTACTACGGGACAGGGGGCGAGGAGACCCAGTACTTC
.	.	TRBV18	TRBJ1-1	CASSPPDLQRKAFF	TGTGCCAGCTCACCACCGGATCTGCAGAGGAAAGCTTTCTTT
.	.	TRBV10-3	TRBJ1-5	CAISPRQGSNQPQHF	TGTGCCATCAGCCCCCGGCAGGGGAGTAATCAGCCCCAGCATTTT